This entry describes one T cell receptor (beta chain). The sample belongs to a study of blood T cell repertoires in COVID-19. Overall study context: The United States, Italy and Spain supplied acute and convalescent COVID-19 samples.

Original analysis: Estimation of nucleated cell counts was performed using reference gene primer amplification. Only in-frame clones appear in the TCRdb table, and some are missing; sequencing was by immunoSEQ multiplex PCR. V, J and clone size are taken as reported in that table, and D and trimming were inferred from the DNA itself. Of more than 300,000 clones in the sample, about 89% were seen once. V was trimmed by 4 bases and J by 2 bases, leaving 9 bases between them. The CDR3 extends over 13 amino acids. Germline-derived CDR1 and CDR2 are WSHSY and SAAADI. This receptor was taken from a woman aged 50 to 60 with COVID-19, enrolled during active disease. The rearrangement links TRBV10-2 to TRBJ2-7; D remains unclear. The sample taken for sequencing was peripheral blood. The CDR3 region has the DNA TGCGCCAGCAGTGGAGACTTTACCTACGAGCAGTACTTC. Translated, it gives CASSGDFTYEQYF.